Sequencing of this T cell receptor beta chain was carried out in a study of T cell clones after liver transplantation. Sequencing was performed with immunoSEQ multiplex PCR; in TCRdb, only in-frame clones are kept and a portion is missing. The profile shows roughly 62,000 clones, about 70% of them singletons. The CDR3 is 15 amino acids. Trimming took 5 bases from V and 3 from J; bases not matched to a gene: 9. From germline, CDR1 is SGHVS and CDR2 FQNEAQ. The origin of this receptor is a human patient who received a liver transplant. A share of the T cells may be of graft donor origin. The chain uses TRBV7-8 and TRBJ1-1; 7 bases map to TRBD1. Specimen: CD4+ T cells from blood, collected at the approximately 15-month timepoint. CDR3 in amino acids: CASSTPQGRYTEAFF. Written as DNA, the CDR3 is TGTGCCAGCAGCACACCACAGGGGCGGTACACTGAAGCTTTCTTT.